This T cell receptor beta chain was sequenced during a study of blood T cell repertoires in COVID-19. Study-wide background: Collection of acute and convalescent COVID-19 samples took place in the United States, Italy and Spain. The analysed material was cDNA or gDNA that came from T cells, B-cell-depleted T cells, or PBMCs.

Authors' data handling: Amplification with reference gene primers provided the estimates of nucleated cell counts. Measured with immunoSEQ multiplex PCR; TCRdb has only the in-frame clones, and not every one. V, J and clone size are those of that table, while D and trimming were read from the DNA. The sample lists roughly 120,000 clones, about three quarters seen once, with around 4.2% in the top ten. CDR1 and CDR2 (germline): SGHTA, FQGNSA. The CDR3 loop spans 18 amino acids. The ends were cut back, 0 bases at V and 0 bases at J, with 17 bases in the middle. This clonotype was sampled from a human donor in a cohort sampled during active or convalescent COVID-19. This chain uses TRBV7-2 with TRBJ1-2; the D gene is possibly TRBD1 (6 bases). The source material was peripheral blood. This CDR3 reads CASSLAGQGQITNYGYTF. The CDR3 coding sequence is TGTGCCAGCAGCTTAGCGGGCCAGGGGCAAATAACTAACTATGGCTACACCTTC.